The 31 T cell receptor beta chains listed next were all sequenced from one sample in a study of blood T cells in healthy people across ages. The authors ran a second PCR of roughly 7 to 11 cycles using a sample-barcoded 5' primer and a J-beta primer mix. TCRdb re-analysed the 5' RACE reads in MiXCR, keeping a single row per CDR3 protein. The sample lists hundreds of thousands of distinct CDR3 sequences; under 45% were seen once. Sequencing was done on a sample of blood. These receptors originate from a man aged 60 to 75 in good health.

V usage is TRBV20-1 and J usage is TRBJ2-2, with 9 bases identical to TRBD1. J lost 8 bases, V lost 5 bases, and 12 bases had no gene match. The CDR3 is 15 residues long. The V gene's germline CDR1 is DFQATT and CDR2 SNEGSKA (reference sequence). CDR3 in amino acids: CSAGNRDRVPGELFF. Written as DNA, the CDR3 is TGCAGTGCTGGAAACCGGGACAGGGTACCGGGGGAGCTGTTTTTT.

J is TRBJ1-5 and V is TRBV6-1; the D is unclear. The CDR3 runs 15 residues. The V gene lost 7 bases and the J gene lost 0 bases, with 13 bases spanning the gap. Germline lookup yields CDR1 MNHNS and CDR2 SASEGT. As DNA, the CDR3 is TGTGCCAGCACCTTCGAACGATATAGCAATCAGCCCCAGCATTTT. Protein: CASTFERYSNQPQHF.

CDR3 bases: TGCAGTGCTAGACCCGGACTAGTCCCAGATACGCAGTATTTT. Translating it yields CSARPGLVPDTQYF. The V call is TRBV20-1, the J call TRBJ2-3, with 7 positions matching TRBD2. The CDR3 is 14 residues long. Per germline, CDR1 DFQATT and CDR2 SNEGSKA (reference sequence). Losses at the gene ends were 2 bases for V and 4 bases for J; bases not matched to a gene: 6.

This clonotype was detected a few times. CDR3 sequence: CASRPKRGGLFF. CDR3 in DNA: TGTGCCAGCAGACCCAAGCGGGGGGGTCTGTTCTTC. The rearrangement links TRBV12-3 or TRBV12-4 to TRBJ2-1; TRBD2 aligns across 10 bases. The CDR3 loop spans 12 amino acids. V was pared by 6 bases and J by 15 bases, with 8 bases of the junction left unmatched.

The chain combines TRBV5-5 with TRBJ1-2, with D perhaps matching TRBD1 (5 bases). The CDR3 is 15 amino acids. The V gene lost 4 bases and the J gene lost 0 bases, with 13 bases spanning the gap. From germline, CDR1 is SGHKS and CDR2 YYEKEE (reference sequence). The CDR3 protein is CASSPTPTANYGYTF. The CDR3 region has the DNA TGTGCCAGCAGCCCGACCCCGACAGCTAACTATGGCTACACCTTC.

This clonotype was recorded many times. V and J are TRBV12-3 or TRBV12-4 and TRBJ1-5; TRBD1 might be the D (6 bases). The ends were cut back, 7 bases at V and 7 bases at J, with 11 bases in the middle. The CDR3 length is 12 residues. The CDR3 region is CASTLGGQPQHF. The CDR3 nucleotides read TGTGCCAGCACCCTTGGGGGCCAGCCCCAGCATTTT.

The rearrangement joins TRBV10-3 to TRBJ1-5; TRBD1 might be the D (6 bases). V was cut by 6 bases and J by 5 bases, with 14 bases left in between. CDR3 length: 14 residues. Germline assignment: CDR1 ENHRY and CDR2 SYGVKD. CDR3 amino acids: CAIRAQGLDQPQHF. In DNA form, the CDR3 reads TGTGCCATCAGGGCTCAGGGGTTAGATCAGCCCCAGCATTTT.

The chain joins TRBV4-3 to TRBJ1-5; a weak D match, TRBD1 (5 bases). The CDR3 is made up of 14 amino acids. Per germline, CDR1 LGHNA and CDR2 YSLEER. V was cut by 1 base and J by 4 bases, with 8 bases left in between. This chain's CDR3 is CASSQVGENQPQHF. CDR3 sequence (DNA): TGCGCCAGCAGCCAAGTGGGGGAGAATCAGCCCCAGCATTTT.

Note on this clonotype: The junction does not match germline at one end; this may be a read error. V gene TRBV7-2 combines with J gene TRBJ2-5; the D gene is possibly TRBD1 (5 bases). The CDR3 is 17 amino acids. Germline CDR1 is SGHTA and CDR2 is FQGNSA. Written as DNA, the CDR3 is TGTGTCAGCAGCAAGGGGATGAGCGTCAAAAAAGGAGAGACCCAGTACTTC. Its protein is CVSSKGMSVKKGETQYF.

The V call is TRBV5-6, the J call TRBJ2-3, with 8 bases matching TRBD1. This CDR3 region has 16 residues. Germline V CDR1 and CDR2: SGHDT, YYEEEE. Trimming at V came to 0 bases and at J to 3 bases, leaving 6 bases not matched to a gene. CDR3 residues: CASSLVGQVETDTQYF. The CDR3 DNA reads TGTGCCAGCAGCTTGGTGGGACAGGTGGAAACAGATACGCAGTATTTT.

This clonotype was counted once. A junction boundary mismatches the germline segment, possibly from a read error. The genes are TRBV7-7 and TRBJ1-6, with D unresolved. CDR1 and CDR2 from the germline V gene are SSHAT and FNYEAQ (reference sequence). The CDR3 totals 18 residues. CDR3 sequence (DNA): TGTGCTAGCAGCCCAAGAGTCTTAGCGGGGTCCTATAATTCACCCCTCCACTTT. It is translated as CASSPRVLAGSYNSPLHF.

This sequence joins TRBV14 and TRBJ2-5; TRBD2 aligns across 8 bases. With 6 bases clipped from V and 5 bases from J, the junction kept 11 bases outside the gene matches. CDR3 size: 15 residues. Germline V gives CDR1 SGHDN, CDR2 FVKESK. This CDR3 is CASRLTSGGPETQYF. DNA of the CDR3: TGTGCCAGCAGACTCACCTCGGGGGGGCCTGAGACCCAGTACTTC.

This chain links TRBV6-2 or TRBV6-3 with TRBJ1-1; D unresolved. The CDR3 runs to 15 residues. The V end was cut by 1 base, the J end by 2 bases, with 11 bases between. Germline CDR1 MNHEY, CDR2 SVGEGT. Written as DNA, the CDR3 is TGTGCCAGCAGTTACTTGGAGACTAGAAACACTGAAGCTTTCTTT. This sequence encodes CASSYLETRNTEAFF.

Only one count was recorded for this clonotype. V usage is TRBV30 and J usage is TRBJ2-1; 7 bases align to TRBD1. Germline assignment: CDR1 GTSNPN and CDR2 SVGIG (reference sequence). The CDR3 runs 13 residues. Trimming took 4 bases from V and 4 from J; bases not matched to a gene: 4. In DNA, the CDR3 is TGTGCCTGGATTGTACAGGGGTACAATGAGCAGTTCTTC. As protein: CAWIVQGYNEQFF.

Ten or more counts support this clonotype. The chain uses TRBV4-1 and TRBJ2-7; D is unresolved. This CDR3 is 11 amino acids long. The V end lost 5 bases, the J end lost 5 bases, and 7 bases lay between the germline ends. CDR1 and CDR2 from the germline V gene are MGHRA and YSYEKL. In DNA form, the CDR3 reads TGCGCCAGCAGCATCCGTGACGAGCAGTACTTC. Protein sequence: CASSIRDEQYF.

This clonotype appeared a few times. This chain joins TRBV5-1 and TRBJ2-7; D is uncertain. Trimming took 4 bases from V and 5 from J, leaving 13 bases between them. The CDR3 is 13 residues long. From germline, CDR1 is SGHRS and CDR2 YFSETQ. This CDR3 is CASSVEPQDEQYF. As DNA, the CDR3 is TGCGCCAGCAGCGTGGAGCCCCAGGACGAGCAGTACTTC.

The chain carries TRBV5-1 and TRBJ2-7; 8 bases align to TRBD1. The CDR3 runs to 15 residues. CDR1 is SGHRS, CDR2 YFSETQ, per germline. V shed 0 bases and J 6 bases; nucleotides not matched to a gene: 8. CDR3 loop: CASSLEPQGAGEQYF. The CDR3 DNA reads TGCGCCAGCAGCTTGGAGCCCCAGGGGGCAGGCGAGCAGTACTTC.

In this sample, this clonotype turned up a few times. V usage is TRBV3-1 and J usage is TRBJ2-7; 16 bases match TRBD2. V lost 3 bases, J lost 10 bases, and 6 bases stayed unmatched. CDR1 and CDR2 from the germline V gene are LGHDT and YNNKEL (reference sequence). The CDR3 is 15 amino acids. For the CDR3, the DNA is TGTGCCAGCAGCCATCGGGGGACTAGCGGGGGGGCCCAGTACTTC. Protein: CASSHRGTSGGAQYF.

The chain is built from TRBV7-2 and TRBJ2-1; 7 bases align to TRBD1. Per germline, CDR1 SGHTA and CDR2 FQGNSA. The CDR3 loop spans 15 amino acids. Losses at the gene ends were 1 base for V and 5 bases for J; bases not matched to a gene: 5. CDR3 in amino acids: CASSLDYRGDNEQFF. In DNA form, the CDR3 reads TGTGCCAGCAGCTTAGATTACAGGGGCGACAATGAGCAGTTCTTC.

The chain is built from TRBV12-3 or TRBV12-4 and TRBJ2-3, with 7 bases lining up with TRBD1. The CDR3 length is 15 residues. The trim removed 6 bases at V and 2 bases at J, leaving 8 bases unmatched. CDR3 coding DNA: TGTGCCAGCAGCCTTAGCAGGGGGAACACAGATACGCAGTATTTT. It encodes CASSLSRGNTDTQYF.

Notes on this clonotype: A much larger clone differs by one base, so this may be a read error. V and J are TRBV20-1 and TRBJ2-3, with no clear D. CDR1 and CDR2 (germline): DFQATT, SNEGSKA (reference sequence). The CDR3 consists of 12 residues. CDR3 residues: CSVRHGTDTQYF. CDR3 nucleotides: TGCAGTGTTAGACATGGCACAGATACGCAGTATTTT.

The chain combines TRBV4-1 with TRBJ1-4; 7 bases agree with TRBD1. CDR1 MGHRA and CDR2 YSYEKL come from the germline V gene. Germline trimming cut 3 bases from V and 3 bases from J; bases unmatched to any gene: 4. This CDR3 comprises 15 residues. The CDR3 reads CASSQEGQSNEKLFF. The CDR3 DNA reads as TGCGCCAGCAGCCAGGAGGGACAGTCTAATGAAAAACTGTTTTTT.

The chain couples TRBV27 to TRBJ2-1, with TRBD2 matching 15 bases. Germline CDR1 reads MNHEY; CDR2 reads SMNVEV (reference sequence). Trimming cost V 6 bases and J 0 bases; bases outside gene matches: 6. The CDR3 has 18 amino acids. The CDR3 loop is CASSRTSGGASSYNEQFF. The DNA of the CDR3 is TGTGCCAGCAGCCGGACTAGCGGGGGGGCCAGCTCCTACAATGAGCAGTTCTTC.

This rearrangement joins TRBV6-6 to TRBJ1-2, with TRBD1 matching over 7 bases. The V and J ends lost 6 bases and 8 bases, in that order; junction bases with no gene match: 15. The CDR3 has 15 residues. Germline values: CDR1 MNHNY, CDR2 SVGAGI (reference sequence). CDR3 region: CASRSVQGGAGGYTF. DNA for the CDR3: TGTGCCAGCAGGAGTGTTCAGGGGGGTGCGGGAGGCTACACCTTC.

The chain joins TRBV30 to TRBJ1-2; D call uncertain. Trimming removed 3 bases from V and 8 bases from J, with 16 bases in between. In germline, CDR1 is GTSNPN, CDR2 SVGIG (reference sequence). The CDR3 loop spans 13 amino acids. The chain's CDR3 is CAWSTRTPGGYTF. The CDR3 DNA follows: TGTGCCTGGAGCACTAGGACCCCTGGAGGCTACACCTTC.

The chain is built from TRBV2 and TRBJ2-5; D possibly uses TRBD1 or TRBD2 (6 bases each). The CDR3 contains 14 residues. Trimming stripped 7 bases from V and 2 bases from J, with 14 bases between. Germline lookup yields CDR1 SNHLY and CDR2 FYNNEI. The CDR3 DNA reads TGTGCCAGCAACGCCGGGGGCCAGCAAGAGACCCAGTACTTC. The encoded protein is CASNAGGQQETQYF.

The chain carries TRBV20-1 and TRBJ1-1, with D uncertain. CDR3 length: 13 residues. Germline V lookup: CDR1 DFQATT, CDR2 SNEGSKA (reference sequence). V was shortened by 0 bases and J by 2 bases, with 7 bases between the two germline ends. For the CDR3, the DNA is TGCAGTGCTAGAGATAAGGATAACACTGAAGCTTTCTTT. It specifies CSARDKDNTEAFF.

This clonotype was seen more than once but under ten times. V is TRBV29-1 and J is TRBJ1-2, with 7 bases fitting TRBD1. The CDR3 extends over 13 amino acids. J gave up 2 bases and V 7 bases, and 7 bases lay outside the gene matches. Germline loops: CDR1 SQVTM, CDR2 ANQGSEA. The CDR3 protein is CSAYRDSNYGYTF. The CDR3, as DNA: TGCAGCGCTTACCGGGACAGCAACTATGGCTACACCTTC.

The table lists this clonotype with a few counts. A much larger clone is a single base away; this may be a read error. This chain uses TRBV4-1 with TRBJ2-7; D may be TRBD1 or TRBD2 (5 bases each). Germline loops: CDR1 MGHRA, CDR2 YSYEKL. Trimming removed 1 base from V and 7 bases from J, with 14 bases in between. The CDR3 consists of 14 residues. The CDR3 spells CASSQVGGNNEQYF. The CDR3 DNA sequence: TGCGCCAGCAGCCAAGTTGGGGGTAACAATGAGCAGTACTTC.

This sequence joins TRBV29-1 and TRBJ1-5, with a possible D match to TRBD1 (6 bases). Trimming removed 6 bases at V and 0 bases at J, with 12 bases between. The CDR3 is 14 residues long. Germline assignment: CDR1 SQVTM and CDR2 ANQGSEA. The CDR3 nucleotides read TGCAGCGTCACGGACAGTTATAGCAATCAGCCCCAGCATTTT. It encodes CSVTDSYSNQPQHF.

For this clonotype: A read error may explain this, as a much larger clone is one base away. The chain is built from TRBV7-3 and TRBJ2-1; TRBD1 matches at 9 bases. With 5 bases clipped from V and 10 bases from J, the junction kept 9 bases outside the gene matches. Germline CDR1 and CDR2: SGHTA and FQGTGA. The length of the CDR3 is 14 residues. The CDR3 coding sequence is TGTGCCAGCAGCGTAGGGGGACAGGGTGGGGAGCAGTTCTTC. Encoded protein: CASSVGGQGGEQFF.